This T cell receptor beta chain originates from a study of blood T cell repertoires in COVID-19. The CDR3 totals 18 residues. Looked up from germline, CDR1 is LGHNA and CDR2 is YNFKEQ. J gave up 1 base and V 0 bases, and 9 bases lay outside the gene matches. The protocol was immunoSEQ multiplex PCR, while the TCRdb copy is restricted to in-frame clones and leaves out a portion. The sample contains 85,000 to 100,000 clones, about 71% of which appear only once. This TCR derives from a woman aged 60 to 75 in a cohort sampled during active or convalescent COVID-19. This chain joins TRBV4-2 and TRBJ2-3; 8 positions match TRBD2. Sequencing was carried out using peripheral blood. CDR3 sequence: CASSQEAGGGPGTDTQYF. CDR3 DNA sequence: TGTGCCAGCAGCCAAGAGGCGGGCGGGGGGCCCGGCACAGATACGCAGTATTTT.